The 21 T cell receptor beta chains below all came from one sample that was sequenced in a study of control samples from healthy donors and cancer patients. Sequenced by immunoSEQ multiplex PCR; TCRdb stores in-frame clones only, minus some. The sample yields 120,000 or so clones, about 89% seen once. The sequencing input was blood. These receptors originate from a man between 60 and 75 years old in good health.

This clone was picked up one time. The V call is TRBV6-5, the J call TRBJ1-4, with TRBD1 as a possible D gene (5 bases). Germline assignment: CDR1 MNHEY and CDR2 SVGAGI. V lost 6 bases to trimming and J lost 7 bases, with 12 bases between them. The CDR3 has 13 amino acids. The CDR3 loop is CASRGLWGEKLFF. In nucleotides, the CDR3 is TGTGCCAGCAGGGGGCTGTGGGGTGAAAAACTGTTTTTT.

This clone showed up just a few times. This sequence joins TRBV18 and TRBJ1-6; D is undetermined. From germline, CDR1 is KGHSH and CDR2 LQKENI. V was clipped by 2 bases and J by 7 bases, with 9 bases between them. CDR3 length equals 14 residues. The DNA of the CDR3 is TGTGCCAGCTCACCAGACACACCCAATTCACCCCTCCACTTT. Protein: CASSPDTPNSPLHF.

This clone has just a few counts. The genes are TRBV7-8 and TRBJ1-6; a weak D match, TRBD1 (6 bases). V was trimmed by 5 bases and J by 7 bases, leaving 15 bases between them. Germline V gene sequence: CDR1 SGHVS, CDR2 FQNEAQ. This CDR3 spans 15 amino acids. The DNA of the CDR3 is TGTGCCAGCAGCCCAGGGCGACAGGACAATTCACCCCTCCACTTT. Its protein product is CASSPGRQDNSPLHF.

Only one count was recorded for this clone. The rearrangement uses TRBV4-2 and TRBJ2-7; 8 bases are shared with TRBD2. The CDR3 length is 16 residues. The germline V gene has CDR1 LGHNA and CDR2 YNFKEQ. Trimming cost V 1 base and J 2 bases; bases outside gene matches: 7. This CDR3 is CASSQGLVAGPYEQYF. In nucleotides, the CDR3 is TGTGCCAGCAGCCAAGGGTTGGTAGCGGGGCCCTACGAGCAGTACTTC.

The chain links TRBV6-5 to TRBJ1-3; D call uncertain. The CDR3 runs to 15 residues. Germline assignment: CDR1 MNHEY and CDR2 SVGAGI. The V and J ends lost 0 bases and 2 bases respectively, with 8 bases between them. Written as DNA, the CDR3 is TGTGCCAGCAGTTACTCGGTCCGCACTGGAAACACCATATATTTT. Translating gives CASSYSVRTGNTIYF.

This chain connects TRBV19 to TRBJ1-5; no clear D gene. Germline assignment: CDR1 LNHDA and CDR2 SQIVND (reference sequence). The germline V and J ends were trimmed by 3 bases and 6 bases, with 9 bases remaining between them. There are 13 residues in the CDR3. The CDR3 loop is CASSMESAQPQHF. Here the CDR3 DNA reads TGTGCCAGTAGTATGGAGTCGGCTCAGCCCCAGCATTTT.

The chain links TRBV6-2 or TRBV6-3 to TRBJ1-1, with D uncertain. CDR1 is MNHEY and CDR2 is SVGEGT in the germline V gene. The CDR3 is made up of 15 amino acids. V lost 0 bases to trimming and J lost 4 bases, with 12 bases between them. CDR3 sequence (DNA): TGTGCCAGCAGTTACTCGGCAGAGGTTGCCACTGAAGCTTTCTTT. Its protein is CASSYSAEVATEAFF.

CDR3 sequence (DNA): TGTGCCAGCAGTTTACCCGGTACAGGGAACACTGAAGCTTTCTTT. As protein: CASSLPGTGNTEAFF. This chain joins TRBV28 and TRBJ1-1, with D possibly TRBD1 on 5 matching bases. Looked up from germline, CDR1 is MDHEN and CDR2 is SYDVKM. V gave up 2 bases and J gave up 1 base, with 11 bases separating them. The CDR3 length is 15 residues.

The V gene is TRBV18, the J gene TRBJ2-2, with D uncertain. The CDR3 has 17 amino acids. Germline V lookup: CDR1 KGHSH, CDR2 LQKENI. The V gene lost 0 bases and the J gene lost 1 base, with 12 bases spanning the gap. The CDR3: CASSPPNRPLNTGELFF. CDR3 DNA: TGTGCCAGCTCACCACCGAACCGCCCCTTGAACACCGGGGAGCTGTTTTTT.

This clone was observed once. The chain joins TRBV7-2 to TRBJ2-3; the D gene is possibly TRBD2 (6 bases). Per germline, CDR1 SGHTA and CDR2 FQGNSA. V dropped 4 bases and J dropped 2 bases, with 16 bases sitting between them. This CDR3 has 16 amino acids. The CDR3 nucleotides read TGTGCCAGCAGCTCCCAGCCGGGACTTCTCACAGATACGCAGTATTTT. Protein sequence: CASSSQPGLLTDTQYF.

The DNA for the CDR3 is TGTGCCAGCAGCTCCGGGGGGAGGAGTGGTGAAAAACTGTTTTTT. Amino acids: CASSSGGRSGEKLFF. The V gene is TRBV28, the J gene TRBJ1-4, with D possibly being TRBD1 (5 bases). Germline V gene sequence: CDR1 MDHEN, CDR2 SYDVKM. The CDR3 runs to 15 residues. Between the trimmed V and J ends, which lost 6 bases and 7 bases, there was a span of 18 bases.

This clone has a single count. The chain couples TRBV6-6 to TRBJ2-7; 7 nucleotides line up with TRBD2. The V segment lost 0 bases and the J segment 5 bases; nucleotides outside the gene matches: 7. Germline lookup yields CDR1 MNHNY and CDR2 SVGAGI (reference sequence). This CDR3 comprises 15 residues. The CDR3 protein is CASSYSTGGGNEQYF. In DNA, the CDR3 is TGTGCCAGCAGTTACTCGACTGGCGGGGGTAACGAGCAGTACTTC.

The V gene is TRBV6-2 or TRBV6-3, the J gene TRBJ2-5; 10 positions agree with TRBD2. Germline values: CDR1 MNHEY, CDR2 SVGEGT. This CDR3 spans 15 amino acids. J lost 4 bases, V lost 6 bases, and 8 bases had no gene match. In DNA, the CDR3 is TGTGCCAGCAGCCGAGCGGGGGGGCCGGGAGAGACCCAGTACTTC. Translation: CASSRAGGPGETQYF.

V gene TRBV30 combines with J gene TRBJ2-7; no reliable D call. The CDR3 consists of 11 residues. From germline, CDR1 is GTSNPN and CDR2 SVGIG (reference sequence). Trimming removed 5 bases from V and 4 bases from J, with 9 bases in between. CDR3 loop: CAWGPRYEQYF. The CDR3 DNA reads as TGTGCCTGGGGGCCTAGATACGAGCAGTACTTC.

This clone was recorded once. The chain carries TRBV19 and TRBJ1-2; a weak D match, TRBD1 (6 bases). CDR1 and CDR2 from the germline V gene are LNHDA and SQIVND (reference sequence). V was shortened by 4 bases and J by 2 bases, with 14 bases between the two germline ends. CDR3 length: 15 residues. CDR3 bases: TGTGCCAGTAGTACCCCAGAGGGGGGCAACTATGGCTACACCTTC. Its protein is CASSTPEGGNYGYTF.

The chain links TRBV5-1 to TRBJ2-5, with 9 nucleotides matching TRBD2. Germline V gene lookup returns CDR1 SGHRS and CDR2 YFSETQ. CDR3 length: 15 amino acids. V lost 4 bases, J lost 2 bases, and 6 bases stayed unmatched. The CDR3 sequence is CASSHRAGGQETQYF. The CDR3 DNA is TGCGCCAGCAGCCACCGGGCGGGGGGGCAAGAGACCCAGTACTTC. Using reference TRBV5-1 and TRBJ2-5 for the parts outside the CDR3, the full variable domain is KAGVTQTPRYLIKTRGQQVTLSCSPISGHRSVSWYQQTPGQGLQFLFEYFSETQRNKGNFPGRFSGRQFSNSRSEMNVSTLELGDSALYLCASSHRAGGQETQYFGPGTRLLVL.

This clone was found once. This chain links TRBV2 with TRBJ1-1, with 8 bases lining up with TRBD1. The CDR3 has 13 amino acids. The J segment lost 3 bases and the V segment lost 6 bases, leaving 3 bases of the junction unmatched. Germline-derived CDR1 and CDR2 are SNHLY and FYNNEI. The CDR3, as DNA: TGTGCCAGCAGGGGGACAGGCTACACTGAAGCTTTCTTT. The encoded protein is CASRGTGYTEAFF.

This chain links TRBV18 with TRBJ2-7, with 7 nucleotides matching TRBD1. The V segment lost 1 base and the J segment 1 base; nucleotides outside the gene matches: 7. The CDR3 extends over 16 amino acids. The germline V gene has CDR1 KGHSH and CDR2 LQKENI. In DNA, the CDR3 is TGTGCCAGCTCACCACGAGGGAACAGGGGTTCCTACGAGCAGTACTTC. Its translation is CASSPRGNRGSYEQYF.

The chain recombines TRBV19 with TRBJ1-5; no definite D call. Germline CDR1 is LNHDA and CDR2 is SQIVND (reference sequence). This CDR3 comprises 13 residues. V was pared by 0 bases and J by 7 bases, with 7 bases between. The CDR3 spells CASSIDREQPQHF. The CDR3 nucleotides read TGTGCCAGTAGTATAGATCGAGAACAGCCCCAGCATTTT.

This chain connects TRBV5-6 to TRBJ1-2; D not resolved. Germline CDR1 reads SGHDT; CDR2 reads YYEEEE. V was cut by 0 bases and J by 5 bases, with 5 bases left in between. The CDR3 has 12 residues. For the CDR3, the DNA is TGTGCCAGCAGCTTGGTGGGGTATGGCTACACCTTC. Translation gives CASSLVGYGYTF.

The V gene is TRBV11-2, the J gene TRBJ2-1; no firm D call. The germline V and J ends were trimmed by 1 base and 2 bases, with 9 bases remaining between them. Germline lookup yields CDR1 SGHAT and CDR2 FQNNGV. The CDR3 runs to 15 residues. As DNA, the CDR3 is TGTGCCAGCAGCTTAGTCCCGGATGCCTACAATGAGCAGTTCTTC. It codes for CASSLVPDAYNEQFF. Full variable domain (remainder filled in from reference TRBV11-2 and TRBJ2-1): EAGVAQSPRYKIIEKRQSVAFWCNPISGHATLYWYQQILGQGPKLLIQFQNNGVVDDSQLPKDRFSAERLKGVDSTLKIQPAKLEDSAVYLCASSLVPDAYNEQFFGPGTRLTVL.